These 16 T cell receptor beta chains came from one sample sequenced in a study of human thymus T cells. Profiled with immunoSEQ multiplex PCR; TCRdb holds only in-frame clones, not every one. The table lists about 46,000 clones, approximately 95% of them singletons. Sequences were obtained from blood. These TCRs come from a girl younger than two with a congenital heart defect but otherwise immunologically healthy.

The chain is built from TRBV28 and TRBJ1-5, with D perhaps matching TRBD1 (6 bases). V shed 3 bases and J shed 2 bases, with 20 bases lying between them. CDR1 is MDHEN, CDR2 SYDVKM, per germline. CDR3 length: 18 amino acids. CDR3 amino acids: CASSLVVTGGWGNQPQHF. CDR3 nucleotides: TGTGCCAGCAGTTTGGTGGTGACAGGCGGGTGGGGCAATCAGCCCCAGCATTTT.

This clone came up once. The rearrangement links TRBV5-3 to TRBJ2-2; D not certain. TRBV5-3 is classed as an ORF, of uncertain function. V shed 4 bases and J shed 7 bases, with 8 bases lying between them. This CDR3 is built from 12 residues. This CDR3 reads CARSPPFGELFF. For the CDR3, the DNA is TGTGCCAGAAGCCCCCCGTTCGGGGAGCTGTTTTTT.

The V and J genes are TRBV21-1 and TRBJ2-3; TRBD2 is the table's D call and was not checked against the DNA. TRBV21-1 is shown as a pseudogene. CDR3 length: 13 residues. CDR3 in amino acids: CASSKPCTDTQYF. The CDR3 coding sequence is TGTGCCAGCAGCAAACCTTGCACAGATACGCAGTATTTT.

The V call is TRBV10-3, the J call TRBJ2-7; D gene ambiguous. Deletions cut 5 bases from V and 2 bases from J, with 10 bases between. Per the germline V gene, CDR1 is ENHRY and CDR2 is SYGVKD. The CDR3 covers 13 residues. The CDR3: CAISPSSPYEQYF. CDR3 nucleotides: TGTGCCATCAGTCCAAGCTCGCCCTACGAGCAGTACTTC.

V is TRBV4-1 and J is TRBJ2-2; 7 bases fit TRBD1. V was clipped by 1 base and J by 6 bases; unmatched bases: 14. Germline V lookup: CDR1 MGHRA, CDR2 YSYEKL. The CDR3 extends over 18 amino acids. This CDR3 reads CASSQVRRGPTGAGELFF. The CDR3 DNA follows: TGCGCCAGCAGCCAAGTCAGAAGGGGGCCTACTGGAGCCGGGGAGCTGTTTTTT.

The chain has TRBV4-3 and TRBJ2-1; D is perhaps TRBD2 (5 bases). This CDR3 comprises 15 residues. The V gene's germline CDR1 is LGHNA and CDR2 YSLEER. V was pared by 0 bases and J by 7 bases, with 13 bases between. In DNA, the CDR3 is TGCGCCAGCAGCCAAGATCGAGCGGCCTCAAATGAGCAGTTCTTC. This sequence encodes CASSQDRAASNEQFF.

This chain connects TRBV5-6 to TRBJ2-7; no firm D call. This CDR3 has 14 residues. V was shortened by 2 bases and J by 3 bases, with 12 bases between the two germline ends. CDR1 is SGHDT, CDR2 YYEEEE, per germline. DNA for the CDR3: TGTGCCAGCAGCTTTGGGCGGAGCAACTACGAGCAGTACTTC. Amino acids: CASSFGRSNYEQYF.

V and J are TRBV15 and TRBJ2-3; TRBD2 matches at 8 bases. This CDR3 spans 14 amino acids. V shed 6 bases, J shed 1 base, and the junction held 3 bases outside the gene matches. The germline V gene encodes CDR1 LNHNV and CDR2 YYDKDF (reference sequence). The CDR3 loop is CATSFSGGTDTQYF. The CDR3 nucleotides are TGTGCCACCAGTTTTAGCGGGGGCACAGATACGCAGTATTTT.

V usage is TRBV7-3 and J usage is TRBJ2-2, with D maybe TRBD1 (5 bases). This CDR3 has 16 amino acids. The germline gives CDR1 SGHTA, CDR2 FQGTGA. Trimming pared 1 base from V and 1 base from J, leaving 10 bases between. CDR3 bases: TGTGCCAGCAGCTTAAATGGTCAGGGGAACACCGGGGAGCTGTTTTTT. It is translated as CASSLNGQGNTGELFF.

J is TRBJ2-5 and V is TRBV5-6, with 8 bases fitting TRBD2. V shed 5 bases, J shed 5 bases, and the junction held 8 bases outside the gene matches. The CDR3 has 14 residues. Germline CDR1 reads SGHDT; CDR2 reads YYEEEE. The chain's CDR3 is CASRAGRGRETQYF. CDR3 DNA sequence: TGTGCCAGCAGGGCCGGGAGGGGGAGGGAGACCCAGTACTTC.

The V call is TRBV7-9, the J call TRBJ1-3; tentatively, D is TRBD1 (6 bases). The CDR3 has 17 amino acids. Germline CDR1 is SEHNR and CDR2 is FQNEAQ (reference sequence). Trimming stripped 5 bases from V and 3 bases from J, with 20 bases between. For the CDR3, the DNA is TGTGCCAGCAGCGATCGGACTACTGCACAGGGTGGAAACACCATATATTTT. Translation: CASSDRTTAQGGNTIYF.

The V gene is TRBV4-1, the J gene TRBJ2-7, with 8 bases fitting TRBD1. This CDR3 is built from 15 residues. The germline gives CDR1 MGHRA, CDR2 YSYEKL. V was pared by 1 base and J by 6 bases, with 8 bases of the junction left unmatched. The CDR3 bases are TGCGCCAGCAGCCAAGCCGCAGGGGGCTTAGGCGAGCAGTACTTC. Protein: CASSQAAGGLGEQYF.

The chain combines TRBV5-4 with TRBJ1-1; D gene ambiguous. The ends were cut back, 0 bases at V and 5 bases at J, with 5 bases in the middle. Germline V lookup: CDR1 SGHNT, CDR2 YYREEE (reference sequence). The CDR3 is 12 amino acids. CDR3 in amino acids: CASSLGRTEAFF. In DNA, the CDR3 is TGTGCCAGCAGCTTGGGGCGGACTGAAGCTTTCTTT.

The chain joins TRBV30 to TRBJ1-1; a possible D gene is TRBD1 (5 bases). This CDR3 contains 17 residues. V gave up 4 bases and J gave up 0 bases, with 21 bases separating them. The germline CDR1 and CDR2 sequences are GTSNPN and SVGIG (reference sequence). The CDR3 DNA is TGTGCCTGGATGAAGGACCGGGGGTGGGGACTGAACACTGAAGCTTTCTTT. Translating it yields CAWMKDRGWGLNTEAFF.

By share of the sample, this clone is medium-sized (0.01 to 0.1%). J is TRBJ2-7 and V is TRBV7-2; the match to TRBD1 covers 7 bases. V was pared by 5 bases and J by 0 bases, with 4 bases of the junction left unmatched. The CDR3 sequence is 14 residues long. The germline gives CDR1 SGHTA, CDR2 FQGNSA. In DNA form, the CDR3 reads TGTGCCAGCAGCACCCGACAGGGCTCCTACGAGCAGTACTTC. Protein product: CASSTRQGSYEQYF.

The chain's CDR3 is CASSSKGLAGYYEQYF. The DNA of the CDR3 is TGTGCCAGTAGTTCTAAGGGACTAGCGGGATATTACGAGCAGTACTTC. This chain links TRBV19 with TRBJ2-7, with 13 positions matching TRBD2. Trimming removed 5 bases from V and 4 bases from J; junction bases left unmatched: 8. Germline CDR1 reads LNHDA; CDR2 reads SQIVND (reference sequence). CDR3 length: 16 amino acids. Filled out from reference TRBV19 and TRBJ2-7, the complete variable domain reads DGGITQSPKYLFRKEGQNVTLSCEQNLNHDAMYWYRQDPGQGLRLIYYSQIVNDFQKGDIAEGYSVSREKKESFPLTVTSAQKNPTAFYLCASSSKGLAGYYEQYFGPGTRLTVT.